Shown below are 17 T cell receptor beta chains from a single sample sequenced in a study of early T cells in non-severe SARS-CoV-2 infection. A single record per CDR3 protein comes from TCRdb applying MiXCR to the 5' RACE reads. The table has 65,000 to 75,000 distinct CDR3 sequences, 13% seen once. Material: whole blood. The origin of the receptors is an adult who was a healthcare worker with PCR-confirmed SARS-CoV-2 infection or an uninfected control (not recorded which).

The rearrangement joins TRBV12-3 or TRBV12-4 to TRBJ2-7; the match to TRBD2 covers 8 bases. The CDR3 has 16 residues. Unmatched junction bases numbered 11, after V lost 2 bases and J lost 5 bases. CDR3 region: CASSLRTRGSGDEQYF. Here the CDR3 DNA reads TGTGCCAGCAGTTTAAGGACGCGGGGTAGCGGGGACGAGCAGTACTTC.

Note on this clonotype: The junction differs from germline at one of its ends, possibly a read error. The rearrangement joins TRBV7-9 to TRBJ2-1; TRBD1 is a possible D gene (6 bases). The CDR3 length is 12 residues. Per the germline V gene, CDR1 is SEHNR and CDR2 is FQNEAQ (reference sequence). CDR3 sequence: CTSSRTGNEQFF. The CDR3 DNA reads as TGTACCAGCAGTCGAACAGGGAATGAGCAGTTCTTC.

This clonotype was seen repeatedly, ten times or more. The chain recombines TRBV15 with TRBJ2-1; TRBD2 matches 11 bases. This CDR3 spans 18 amino acids. The V gene end was trimmed by 0 bases and the J gene end by 2 bases; junction bases not matched to a gene: 6. Germline assignment: CDR1 LNHNV and CDR2 YYDKDF (reference sequence). CDR3 nucleotide sequence: TGTGCCACCAGCAGAGATCTAACTAGCGGGAGCACCTACAATGAGCAGTTCTTC. This gives the protein CATSRDLTSGSTYNEQFF.

Comments on this clonotype: Being one base from a much bigger clone, this may be a read error. Because the CDR3 is missing its conserved closing phenylalanine or tryptophan, this is likely a read error. J is TRBJ2-5 and V is TRBV20-1; D gene unclear. CDR1 is DFQATT and CDR2 is SNEGSKA in the germline V gene (reference sequence). The CDR3 spans 15 residues. V lost 6 bases and J lost 3, with 20 bases in between. Written as DNA, the CDR3 is TGCAGTGCAAGCACCCCCCCCGGCAGTAAAGAGACCCAGTACTGC. Translating gives CSASTPPGSKETQYC.

The J gene is TRBJ2-3, the V gene TRBV9, with 12 positions matching TRBD2. The CDR3 runs 18 residues. Trimming cost V 3 bases and J 4 bases; bases outside gene matches: 12. The V gene's germline CDR1 is SGDLS and CDR2 YYNGEE. Here the CDR3 reads CASSAPSGGAEGPDTQYF. The CDR3 region has the DNA TGTGCCAGCAGCGCCCCTAGCGGGGGGGCCGAGGGCCCAGATACGCAGTATTTT.

This clonotype was detected ten times or more. This chain links TRBV2 with TRBJ2-1, with 7 bases lining up with TRBD2. The CDR3 spans 15 residues. The V segment lost 6 bases and the J segment 4 bases; nucleotides outside the gene matches: 9. Germline V gene data show CDR1 as SNHLY and CDR2 as FYNNEI. CDR3 sequence (DNA): TGTGCCAGCAGCATACGTGGCGGGGGATACAATGAGCAGTTCTTC. Protein sequence: CASSIRGGGYNEQFF.

This chain uses TRBV9 with TRBJ2-7; D is possibly TRBD1 (6 bases). Looked up from germline, CDR1 is SGDLS and CDR2 is YYNGEE. V was trimmed by 0 bases and J by 5 bases, leaving 12 bases between them. This CDR3 has 14 amino acids. CDR3 in amino acids: CASSVGLGAHEQYF. CDR3 bases: TGTGCCAGCAGCGTAGGTTTGGGGGCCCACGAGCAGTACTTC.

This clonotype was seen more than once but under ten times. The chain recombines TRBV7-6 with TRBJ1-1, with TRBD1 as a possible D gene (6 bases). This CDR3 is built from 15 residues. V lost 5 bases to trimming and J lost 6 bases, with 19 bases between them. Germline lookup yields CDR1 SGHVS and CDR2 FNYEAQ. The CDR3 region has the DNA TGTGCCAGCAGCCCTAGAGAGGGGGGTTGGTCTGAAGCTTTCTTT. Translated, it gives CASSPREGGWSEAFF.

This chain connects TRBV6-1 to TRBJ1-2; D remains ambiguous. V lost 5 bases and J lost 0, with 7 bases in between. The CDR3 extends over 13 amino acids. CDR1 is MNHNS, CDR2 SASEGT, per germline. CDR3 amino acids: CASSQAANYGYTF. CDR3 coding DNA: TGTGCCAGCAGTCAGGCGGCTAACTATGGCTACACCTTC.

This clonotype appeared a few times. The chain combines TRBV19 with TRBJ2-1, with D perhaps given as TRBD1 or TRBD2 (5 bases each). CDR3 length: 17 residues. CDR1 is LNHDA and CDR2 is SQIVND in the germline V gene (reference sequence). The ends were cut back, 7 bases at V and 2 bases at J, with 21 bases in the middle. The CDR3 region has the DNA TGTGCCAGTACTCCACAGAGCCGGGACGCTGCCTACAATGAGCAGTTCTTC. Protein sequence: CASTPQSRDAAYNEQFF.

This clonotype occurred many times. The genes are TRBV12-5 and TRBJ2-1; TRBD1 matches 9 bases. Germline CDR1 is LGHNT and CDR2 is FRNRAP. The CDR3 contains 14 residues. J lost 12 bases, V lost 5 bases, and 11 bases had no gene match. The CDR3 loop reads CASGPGQGPVGQFF. For the CDR3, the DNA is TGTGCTAGTGGTCCGGGACAGGGACCTGTCGGGCAGTTCTTC.

V usage is TRBV9 and J usage is TRBJ1-2, with no clear D. Germline CDR1 is SGDLS and CDR2 is YYNGEE. The CDR3 is 11 amino acids. With 5 bases removed from V and 8 bases from J, the gap between germline ends came to 10 bases. As DNA, the CDR3 is TGTGCCAGCAGAAGCCCACAGGGCTACACCTTC. The encoded protein is CASRSPQGYTF. The full variable domain, rest sourced from reference TRBV9 and TRBJ1-2, is DSGVTQTPKHLITATGQRVTLRCSPRSGDLSVYWYQQSLDQGLQFLIQYYNGEERAKGNILERFSAQQFPDLHSELNLSSLELGDSALYFCASRSPQGYTFGSGTRLTVV.

J is TRBJ2-3 and V is TRBV6-2 or TRBV6-3, with TRBD2 matching 9 bases. Per the germline V gene, CDR1 is MNHEY and CDR2 is SVGEGT. V lost 5 bases and J lost 7; bases outside the gene matches: 13. The CDR3 loop spans 16 amino acids. CDR3 in amino acids: CASSDPSGATRNTQYF. The CDR3 nucleotides read TGTGCCAGCAGTGACCCTAGCGGGGCGACGCGTAATACGCAGTATTTT.

The chain has TRBV7-2 and TRBJ2-3; 8 bases line up with TRBD2. Germline V gene lookup returns CDR1 SGHTA and CDR2 FQGNSA. V was clipped by 4 bases and J by 4 bases; unmatched bases: 4. CDR3 length: 14 residues. The CDR3 DNA sequence: TGTGCCAGCAGCTCAGACGGGGGGGCAGATACGCAGTATTTT. This codes for CASSSDGGADTQYF. Variable domain in full (rest from reference TRBV7-2 and TRBJ2-3): GAGVSQSPSNKVTEKGKDVELRCDPISGHTALYWYRQSLGQGLEFLIYFQGNSAPDKSGLPSDRFSAERTGGSVSTLTIQRTQQEDSAVYLCASSSDGGADTQYFGPGTRLTVL.

This clonotype appeared a few times. The rearrangement joins TRBV7-2 to TRBJ2-3; maybe TRBD2 (5 bases). Per the germline V gene, CDR1 is SGHTA and CDR2 is FQGNSA. CDR3 length: 11 residues. The V end lost 2 bases, the J end lost 11 bases, and 8 bases lay between the germline ends. The CDR3: CASSLPGKQYF. The CDR3 nucleotides read TGTGCCAGCAGCTTACCGGGAAAGCAGTATTTT.

This clonotype was recorded a few times. The CDR3 coding sequence is TGTGCCAGCAGCGGTCGCCACCATGAGCGGTCCAACCCTGAGGCCAAAAACATTCAGTACTTC. Translation: CASSGRHHERSNPEAKNIQYF. The chain links TRBV7-6 to TRBJ2-4, with D tentatively TRBD2 (5 bases). Trimming shortened V by 5 bases and J by 1 base, and 30 bases separated the two germline ends. Germline V gene lookup returns CDR1 SGHVS and CDR2 FNYEAQ. This CDR3 comprises 21 residues.

This chain joins TRBV15 and TRBJ2-1; perhaps TRBD2 as D (7 bases). From germline, CDR1 is LNHNV and CDR2 YYDKDF (reference sequence). The length of the CDR3 is 16 residues. The germline V and J ends were trimmed by 1 base and 6 bases, with 16 bases remaining between them. CDR3 region: CATSRVWRGHGNEQFF. CDR3 nucleotide sequence: TGTGCCACCAGCAGAGTTTGGCGGGGGCACGGCAATGAGCAGTTCTTC.